Below, one T cell receptor (beta chain) is given with its context. Its antigen is unknown. The sample originates from a study of beta chain features in type 1 diabetes. General study findings and limits: TCRB CDR3 length was moderately but significantly reduced in all four CD4+ subsets of Type 1 diabetes patients. Patients' naive, central memory and Treg TCRB repertoires seemed closer to one another than those of healthy donors.

The authors obtained over 98% purity in all sorted populations. Of the isolated RNA, all was reverse transcribed, and so the sequenced material was expressed TCRB transcripts. Measured with immunoSEQ multiplex PCR; TCRdb has only the in-frame clones, and not every one. The profile shows 130,000 to 150,000 clones, roughly a tenth of them singletons. V shed 6 bases and J shed 2 bases, with 7 bases lying between them. The germline V gene encodes CDR1 MNHNY and CDR2 SVGAGI (reference sequence). CDR3 length equals 12 residues. The TCR comes from a man between 18 and 35 years old in good health. This chain uses TRBV6-6 with TRBJ1-1; TRBD1 is a possible D gene (6 bases). The sequenced sample consisted of central memory CD4+ T cells from blood. The CDR3 nucleotides read TGTGCCAGCAGACAGGGTAACACTGAAGCTTTCTTT. It encodes CASRQGNTEAFF.